The present T cell receptor beta chain was sequenced within a study of shared clonotypes between healthy human individuals. TCRdb keeps only in-frame clones here, not all; method: immunoSEQ multiplex PCR. The sample lists 1 million to 1.3 million clones, approximately 80% occurring once. This clone was counted a few times. V lost 2 bases to trimming and J lost 11 bases, with 10 bases between them. The CDR3 is 12 amino acids. CDR1 is MDHEN, CDR2 SYDVKM, per germline. Source material: memory CD4+ T cells from PBMCs. Sample subset: CD45RA-negative fraction. The TCR comes from a man aged 18 to 30 in good health. Some clones in this sample may be carry-over from other donors' samples. V usage is TRBV28 and J usage is TRBJ1-5; D call uncertain. The CDR3 sequence is CASSLLWNAQHF. The CDR3 DNA reads TGTGCCAGCAGTTTACTCTGGAACGCCCAGCATTTT.